The entry below gives a single T cell receptor beta chain sequence along with its context. The antigen remains unidentified. This record belongs to a study of T cells in Graves' hyperthyroidism and ophthalmopathy. Those with hyperthyroidism were 18 to 65 years old, newly diagnosed, and ill for under 2 months. The CDR3 covers 15 residues. Trimming removed 5 bases from V and 6 bases from J; junction bases left unmatched: 9. RNA transcripts were the template for amplifying TCR beta CDR3 regions. Initially, a first-round RT-PCR of the TCR CDR3 employed the HTBI primer set. TCRdb analysed the multiplex PCR reads with MiXCR anew, one entry per CDR3 protein. Of 370,000 or so distinct CDR3 sequences in the sample, about 25% were seen once. Study-wide results and caveats: Most clonotypes expanded in thyroid above 0.001 were likewise present in blood. Ophthalmopathy cases were set apart from stable hyperthyroidism by a 13 V-J model.

This chain links TRBV12-3 or TRBV12-4 with TRBJ2-1, with 8 bases fitting TRBD2. Input material: blood. The TCR originated in a man between 45 and 60 years old with Graves' hyperthyroidism. The CDR3 spells CASSHTSGTSNEQFF. DNA of the CDR3: TGTGCCAGCAGTCACACGTCCGGGACTAGCAATGAGCAGTTCTTC.